This entry lists 20 T cell receptor beta chains sequenced from one sample in a study of cytomegalovirus exposure and HLA in healthy donors. The PCR employed 60 Vbeta primers together with 13 Jbeta primers. Method: immunoSEQ multiplex PCR; TCRdb's copy keeps in-frame clones and lacks some. The sample shows around 120,000 clones, around three quarters of them seen only once. Input material: PBMCs. These receptors were obtained from a woman in her thirties or forties in good health and CMV-seropositive.

This chain uses TRBV19 with TRBJ2-7; 12 positions match TRBD2. The germline CDR1 and CDR2 sequences are LNHDA and SQIVND (reference sequence). V trimming: 3 bases; J trimming: 1 base; junction bases outside the gene matches: 4. The CDR3 has 16 amino acids. This CDR3 is CASSMVLAGGSYEQYF. The CDR3 nucleotides read TGTGCCAGTAGTATGGTTCTAGCGGGAGGGTCCTACGAGCAGTACTTC.

The chain uses TRBV6-4 and TRBJ2-3; 10 nucleotides agree with TRBD2. CDR1 and CDR2 (germline): MRHNA, SNTAGT. CDR3 length equals 18 residues. The trim removed 0 bases at V and 0 bases at J, leaving 6 bases unmatched. The DNA of the CDR3 is TGTGCCAGCAGTGACTCGGCTAGCGGGGGACCAAGCACAGATACGCAGTATTTT. It specifies CASSDSASGGPSTDTQYF.

This clone was counted a single time. The chain joins TRBV5-4 to TRBJ2-5; TRBD2 matches 8 bases. With the DNA end fitting TRBJ2-7 better, the J assignment may be wrong. This CDR3 has 16 residues. Germline loops: CDR1 SGHNT, CDR2 YYREEE (reference sequence). The CDR3 is CASSLDGGGSSYEQYF. The DNA for the CDR3 is TGTGCCAGCAGCTTGGATGGCGGGGGGTCCTCCTACGAGCAGTACTTC.

This chain joins TRBV5-6 and TRBJ2-5; D unresolved. TRBJ2-7 explains the end of the DNA better; the J call may be wrong. Germline V gives CDR1 SGHDT, CDR2 YYEEEE. CDR3 length: 13 amino acids. The CDR3 nucleotides are TGTGCCAGCAGCTCGCGGAACGTAAACGAGCAGTACTTC. Translation gives CASSSRNVNEQYF.

The gene calls are TRBV19 and TRBJ1-2, with 7 bases fitting TRBD1. The J segment lost 0 bases and the V segment lost 6 bases, leaving 7 bases of the junction unmatched. Per germline, CDR1 LNHDA and CDR2 SQIVND (reference sequence). This CDR3 is built from 15 residues. The CDR3 sequence: CASSLSQGANYGYTF. For the CDR3, the DNA is TGTGCCAGTAGCCTGAGCCAGGGGGCTAACTATGGCTACACCTTC.

The V call is TRBV2, the J call TRBJ1-3; D may be TRBD1 (5 bases). This CDR3 region has 15 residues. V gave up 2 bases and J gave up 2 bases, with 10 bases separating them. Germline CDR1 and CDR2: SNHLY and FYNNEI. CDR3 DNA sequence: TGTGCCAGCAGTGAATGGGAGGGACCTGGAAACACCATATATTTT. Its protein product is CASSEWEGPGNTIYF.

This chain uses TRBV27 with TRBJ1-3, with 7 positions matching TRBD1. The trim removed 4 bases at V and 6 bases at J, leaving 12 bases unmatched. The CDR3 contains 16 residues. The germline V gene encodes CDR1 MNHEY and CDR2 SMNVEV (reference sequence). The CDR3 reads CASSSRQGIEKNTIYF. CDR3 bases: TGTGCCAGCAGTTCCCGACAGGGTATCGAGAAAAACACCATATATTTT.

The CDR3 region has the DNA TGTGCCTGGAGTGGGAACAGGGGCGAGCAGTACTTC. Translation gives CAWSGNRGEQYF. The chain recombines TRBV30 with TRBJ2-7, with TRBD1 identical over 7 bases. Losses at the gene ends were 1 base for V and 6 bases for J; bases not matched to a gene: 3. Germline CDR1 reads GTSNPN; CDR2 reads SVGIG (reference sequence). The CDR3 runs 12 residues.

J is TRBJ1-2 and V is TRBV7-2; maybe TRBD1 (6 bases). In germline, CDR1 is SGHTA, CDR2 FQGNSA. The CDR3 sequence is 15 residues long. Trimming took 4 bases from V and 6 from J, leaving 18 bases between them. The CDR3 loop is CASSSRLTGGNGYTF. Here the CDR3 DNA reads TGTGCCAGCAGCTCGCGGTTGACAGGTGGTAATGGCTACACCTTC.

The chain is built from TRBV5-1 and TRBJ1-1; 10 nucleotides align to TRBD1. Germline V gene lookup returns CDR1 SGHRS and CDR2 YFSETQ. Germline trimming cut 4 bases from V and 4 bases from J; bases unmatched to any gene: 7. This CDR3 region has 15 residues. CDR3 amino acids: CASSSMDRGGTEAFF. CDR3 sequence (DNA): TGCGCCAGCAGCAGCATGGACAGGGGGGGCACTGAAGCTTTCTTT.

The CDR3 sequence is CAWSVPNRGVEKLFF. CDR3 nucleotides: TGTGCCTGGAGTGTACCTAACAGGGGGGTTGAAAAACTGTTTTTT. The chain has TRBV30 and TRBJ1-4, with 8 bases fitting TRBD1. CDR1 is GTSNPN, CDR2 SVGIG, per germline (reference sequence). The trim removed 0 bases at V and 7 bases at J, leaving 7 bases unmatched. This CDR3 region has 15 residues.

The chain has TRBV6-1 and TRBJ2-3, with 8 nucleotides matching TRBD1. The V segment lost 2 bases and the J segment 0 bases; nucleotides outside the gene matches: 1. The germline CDR1 and CDR2 sequences are MNHNS and SASEGT. The CDR3 has 15 residues. The DNA for the CDR3 is TGTGCCAGCAGTGAACAGGGGGCTAGCACAGATACGCAGTATTTT. Protein: CASSEQGASTDTQYF.

V usage is TRBV7-2 and J usage is TRBJ1-6; 9 bases map to TRBD1. The CDR3 sequence is 14 residues long. Germline assignment: CDR1 SGHTA and CDR2 FQGNSA. The CDR3 here is CASTGGNYNSPLHF. In DNA form, the CDR3 reads TGTGCTTCGACAGGGGGGAACTATAATTCACCCCTCCACTTT.

This chain links TRBV10-3 with TRBJ2-2; 8 nucleotides match TRBD2. Trimming took 3 bases from V and 5 from J; bases not matched to a gene: 8. Germline V gene lookup returns CDR1 ENHRY and CDR2 SYGVKD. CDR3 size: 16 residues. This CDR3 reads CAISDRGGLSTGELFF. The DNA of the CDR3 is TGTGCCATCAGTGATCGGGGGGGCCTGAGTACCGGGGAGCTGTTTTTT.

The chain combines TRBV2 with TRBJ1-6; TRBD1 is a possible D gene (5 bases). The length of the CDR3 is 14 residues. Germline V gene lookup returns CDR1 SNHLY and CDR2 FYNNEI. V dropped 4 bases and J dropped 10 bases, with 14 bases sitting between them. The CDR3 sequence: CASSGRTGESPLHF. The CDR3 nucleotides read TGTGCCAGCAGTGGCCGAACGGGGGAATCACCCCTCCACTTT. The variable domain in full, completed from reference TRBV2 and TRBJ1-6, reads EPEVTQTPSHQVTQMGQEVILRCVPISNHLYFYWYRQILGQKVEFLVSFYNNEISEKSEIFDDQFSVERPDGSNFTLKIRSTKLEDSAMYFCASSGRTGESPLHFGNGTRLTVT.

This clone was found once. The genes are TRBV9 and TRBJ1-2, with D perhaps TRBD1 (5 bases). This CDR3 comprises 15 residues. Germline values: CDR1 SGDLS, CDR2 YYNGEE. Trimming took off 4 bases at V and 0 bases at J, with 13 bases between the two ends. The CDR3 DNA sequence: TGTGCCAGCAGCCCTTACGGGGGAACTAACTATGGCTACACCTTC. Translation: CASSPYGGTNYGYTF.

The chain recombines TRBV14 with TRBJ1-2, with 7 positions matching TRBD1. The CDR3 is made up of 12 amino acids. The V gene end was trimmed by 5 bases and the J gene end by 8 bases; junction bases not matched to a gene: 5. Germline V gene sequence: CDR1 SGHDN, CDR2 FVKESK. CDR3 DNA: TGTGCCAGCAGCAAAGGGGGCTCCGGCTACACCTTC. Amino acids: CASSKGGSGYTF.

The chain uses TRBV7-2 and TRBJ1-5; D is undetermined. Between the trimmed V and J ends, which lost 5 bases and 0 bases, there was a span of 8 bases. The length of the CDR3 is 14 residues. Germline lookup yields CDR1 SGHTA and CDR2 FQGNSA. Written as DNA, the CDR3 is TGTGCCAGCAGCCCCGGGTATAGCAATCAGCCCCAGCATTTT. Translating it yields CASSPGYSNQPQHF.

The CDR3 bases are TGTGCCAGCAGCTTAAGGGCCCGGACTAGCGGAGGAAAAGAGACCCAGTACTTC. Protein sequence: CASSLRARTSGGKETQYF. V usage is TRBV7-3 and J usage is TRBJ2-5; 10 bases agree with TRBD2. The trim removed 1 base at V and 3 bases at J, leaving 11 bases unmatched. This CDR3 comprises 18 residues. CDR1 and CDR2 from the germline V gene are SGHTA and FQGTGA.

V gene TRBV6-1 combines with J gene TRBJ1-1; D not resolved. The length of the CDR3 is 13 residues. Germline assignment: CDR1 MNHNS and CDR2 SASEGT. Trimming stripped 2 bases from V and 8 bases from J, with 12 bases between. The CDR3 loop is CASSESAEFEAFF. CDR3 DNA: TGTGCCAGCAGTGAATCTGCCGAGTTCGAAGCTTTCTTT.